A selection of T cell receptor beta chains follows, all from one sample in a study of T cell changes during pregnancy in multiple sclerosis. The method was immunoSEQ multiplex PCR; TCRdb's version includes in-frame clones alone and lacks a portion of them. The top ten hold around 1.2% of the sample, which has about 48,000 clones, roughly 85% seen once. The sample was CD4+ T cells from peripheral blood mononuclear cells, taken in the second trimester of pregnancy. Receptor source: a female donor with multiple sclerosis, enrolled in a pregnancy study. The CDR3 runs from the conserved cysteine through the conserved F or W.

CASSSGQVTQYF	TRBV5-4	TRBJ2-3
CASSPPSGFYGYTF	TRBV18	TRBJ1-2
CAISERQAITAQHF	TRBV10-3	TRBJ1-5
CASSPTGEQETQYF	TRBV18	TRBJ2-5
CASSLATAGVRSPLHF	TRBV7-8	TRBJ1-6
CASSQNRGINEQFF	TRBV28	TRBJ2-1
CASSGTGGLETEAFF	TRBV18	TRBJ1-1
CASSGGTGGTGELFF	TRBV5-1	TRBJ2-2
CASSQRTAFF	TRBV11-2	TRBJ1-1
CASSEGLAGTGELFF	TRBV25-1	TRBJ2-2
CASSLGAGNPTYEQYF	TRBV5-1	TRBJ2-7
CSATSELAFF	TRBV20-1	TRBJ1-1
CASSLKTGPYGYTF	TRBV5-1	TRBJ1-2
CASSELAGGQETQYF	TRBV6-1	TRBJ2-5
CASKSLAGRGYEQYF	TRBV4-3	TRBJ2-7
CASSLGQAGVYEQYF	TRBV28	TRBJ2-7
CASSKRGLVRQTF	TRBV19	TRBJ1-2
CASSLKKGARTGELFF	TRBV14	TRBJ2-2
CASSYRQGMDGYTF	TRBV6-7	TRBJ1-2
CASSPLGQGNYGYTF	TRBV18	TRBJ1-2
CAWGFSGGAGDTQYF	TRBV30	TRBJ2-3
CASSQDQGGQPQHF	TRBV4-2	TRBJ1-5
CASSLRDRANNEKLFF	TRBV5-1	TRBJ1-4
CASSQDSLYAGGGNTIYF	TRBV4-1	TRBJ1-3
CASSEAAGYGNTIYF	TRBV6-1	TRBJ1-3
CATSRGQSGNTIYF	TRBV15	TRBJ1-3
CASSEAQGLTDTQYF	TRBV2	TRBJ2-3
CASSVGDNYEQYF	TRBV9	TRBJ2-7
CASTPDSTNTGELFF	TRBV11-3	TRBJ2-2
CASSQGETGYTF	TRBV4-1	TRBJ1-2
CASSLAGRPLNEQFF	TRBV7-3	TRBJ2-1
CASSAPGTGWTDTQYF	TRBV5-1	TRBJ2-3
CASSPGTPSNEKLFF	TRBV5-1	TRBJ1-4
CAWSEEATGYTF	TRBV30	TRBJ1-2
CASSVGLAETYEQYF	TRBV9	TRBJ2-7
CASRQGSNTGELFF	TRBV2	TRBJ2-2
CAWSVLREKLFF	TRBV30	TRBJ1-4
CASSPPTGNTEAFF	TRBV18	TRBJ1-1
CASSVGLAAYEQFF	TRBV14	TRBJ2-1
CASSLLQGDTGELFF	TRBV13	TRBJ2-2
CASSMKPMDRGLTGELFF	TRBV5-1	TRBJ2-2
CASSFGKQTGNYGYTF	TRBV7-8	TRBJ1-2
CASSLAGGLAEPYNEQFF	TRBV5-1	TRBJ2-1
CASIGAGYRSGANVLTF	TRBV19	TRBJ2-6
CASSPQFSGGQETQYF	TRBV18	TRBJ2-5
CASSVVGAGKGRSYNEQFF	TRBV9	TRBJ2-1
CASTGSLNSPLHF	TRBV6-5	TRBJ1-6
CASSLGSGGISGYTF	TRBV5-1	TRBJ1-2
CASSLVMNTEAFF	TRBV7-9	TRBJ1-1
CASSPPGTGYYEQYF	TRBV18	TRBJ2-7
CASSSSGGRYEQYF	TRBV7-6	TRBJ2-7
CACAMDRGPSGLHF	TRBV30	TRBJ1-6
CASSGGSSSGNTIYF	TRBV10-1	TRBJ1-3
CASSSGQGDTEAFF	TRBV28	TRBJ1-1